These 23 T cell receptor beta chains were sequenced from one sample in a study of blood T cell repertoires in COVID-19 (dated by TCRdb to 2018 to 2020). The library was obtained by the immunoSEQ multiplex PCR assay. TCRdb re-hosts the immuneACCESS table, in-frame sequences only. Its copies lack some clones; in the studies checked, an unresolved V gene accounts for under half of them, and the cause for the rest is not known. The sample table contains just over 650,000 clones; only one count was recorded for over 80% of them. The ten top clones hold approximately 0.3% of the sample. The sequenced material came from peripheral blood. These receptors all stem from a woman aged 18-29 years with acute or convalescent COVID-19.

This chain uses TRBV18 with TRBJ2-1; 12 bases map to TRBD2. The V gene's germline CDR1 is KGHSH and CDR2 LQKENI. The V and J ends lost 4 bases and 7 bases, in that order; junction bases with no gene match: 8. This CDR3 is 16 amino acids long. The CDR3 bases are TGTGCCAGCTCACGACTAGCGGGGGCCCTCGGGAATGAGCAGTTCTTC. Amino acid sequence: CASSRLAGALGNEQFF.

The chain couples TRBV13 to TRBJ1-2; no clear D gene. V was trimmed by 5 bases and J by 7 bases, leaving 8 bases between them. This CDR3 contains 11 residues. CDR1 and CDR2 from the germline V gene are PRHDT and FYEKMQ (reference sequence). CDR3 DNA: TGTGCCAGCAGCCCTAGTGGTGGCTACACCTTC. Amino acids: CASSPSGGYTF.

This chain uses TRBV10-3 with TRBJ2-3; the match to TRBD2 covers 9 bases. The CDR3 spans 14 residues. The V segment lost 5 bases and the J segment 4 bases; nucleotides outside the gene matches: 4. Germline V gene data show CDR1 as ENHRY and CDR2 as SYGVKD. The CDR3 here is CAISRAGGPDTQYF. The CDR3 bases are TGTGCCATCAGTCGAGCGGGGGGTCCAGATACGCAGTATTTT.

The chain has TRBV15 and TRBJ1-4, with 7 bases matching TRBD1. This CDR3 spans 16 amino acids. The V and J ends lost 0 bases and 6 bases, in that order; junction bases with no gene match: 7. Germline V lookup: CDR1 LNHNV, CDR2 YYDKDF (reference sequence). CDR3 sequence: CATSRDRDRAYEKLFF. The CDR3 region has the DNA TGTGCCACCAGCAGAGACCGGGACAGAGCTTATGAAAAACTGTTTTTT.

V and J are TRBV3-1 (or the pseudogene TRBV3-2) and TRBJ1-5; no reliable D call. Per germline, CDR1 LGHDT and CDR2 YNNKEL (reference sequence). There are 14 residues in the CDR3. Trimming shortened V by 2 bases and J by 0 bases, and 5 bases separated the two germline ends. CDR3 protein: CASSQTNSNQPQHF. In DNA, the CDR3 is TGTGCCAGCAGCCAAACAAATAGCAATCAGCCCCAGCATTTT.

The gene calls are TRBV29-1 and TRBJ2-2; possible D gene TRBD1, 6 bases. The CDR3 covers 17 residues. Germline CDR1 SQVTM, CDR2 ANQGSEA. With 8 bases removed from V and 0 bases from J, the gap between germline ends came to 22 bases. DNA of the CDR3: TGCAGCCCCCAAAGGTGTCGGGGACAACCGAACACCGGGGAGCTGTTTTTT. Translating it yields CSPQRCRGQPNTGELFF.

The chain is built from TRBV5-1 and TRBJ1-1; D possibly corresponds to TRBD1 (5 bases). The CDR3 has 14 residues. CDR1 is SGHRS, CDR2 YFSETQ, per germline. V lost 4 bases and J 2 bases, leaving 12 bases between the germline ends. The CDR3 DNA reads TGCGCCAGCAGCGTTATTAGGGGAAACACTGAAGCTTTCTTT. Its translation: CASSVIRGNTEAFF.

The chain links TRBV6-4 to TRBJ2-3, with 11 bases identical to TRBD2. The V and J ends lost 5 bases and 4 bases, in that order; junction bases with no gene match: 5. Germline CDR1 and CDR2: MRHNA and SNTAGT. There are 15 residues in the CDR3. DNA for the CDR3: TGTGCCAGCAGTCTCCTAGCGGGGGGAGCAGATACGCAGTATTTT. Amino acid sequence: CASSLLAGGADTQYF.

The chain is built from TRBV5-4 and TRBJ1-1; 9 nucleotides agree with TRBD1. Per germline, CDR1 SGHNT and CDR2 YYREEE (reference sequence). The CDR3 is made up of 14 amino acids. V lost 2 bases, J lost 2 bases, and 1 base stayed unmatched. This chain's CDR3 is CASSLQGANTEAFF. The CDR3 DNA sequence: TGTGCCAGCAGCTTACAGGGGGCAAACACTGAAGCTTTCTTT.

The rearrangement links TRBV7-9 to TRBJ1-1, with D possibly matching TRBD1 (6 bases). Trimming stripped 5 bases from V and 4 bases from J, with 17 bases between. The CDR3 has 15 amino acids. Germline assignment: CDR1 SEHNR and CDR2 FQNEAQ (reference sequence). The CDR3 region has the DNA TGTGCCAGCAGCCCAGTGACAGGCCCGGGCACTGAAGCTTTCTTT. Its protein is CASSPVTGPGTEAFF.

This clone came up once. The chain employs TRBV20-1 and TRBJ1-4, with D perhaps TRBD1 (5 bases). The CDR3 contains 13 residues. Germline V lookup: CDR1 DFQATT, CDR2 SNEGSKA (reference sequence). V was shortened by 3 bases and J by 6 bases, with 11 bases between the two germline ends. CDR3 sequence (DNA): TGCAGTGCTAGTGGCAGGGTTTATGAAAAACTGTTTTTT. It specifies CSASGRVYEKLFF.

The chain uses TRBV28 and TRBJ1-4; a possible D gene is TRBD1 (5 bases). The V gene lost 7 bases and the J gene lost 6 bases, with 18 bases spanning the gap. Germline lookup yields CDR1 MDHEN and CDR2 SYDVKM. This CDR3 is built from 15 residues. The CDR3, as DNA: TGTGCCAGCAAAGAGAGGAACAGGTCGGATGAAAAACTGTTTTTT. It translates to CASKERNRSDEKLFF.

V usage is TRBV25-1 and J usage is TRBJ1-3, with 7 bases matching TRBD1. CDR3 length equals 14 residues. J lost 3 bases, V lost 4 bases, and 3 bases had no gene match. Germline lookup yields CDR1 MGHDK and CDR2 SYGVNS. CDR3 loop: CASSGQGVGNTIYF. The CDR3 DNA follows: TGTGCCAGCAGTGGACAGGGAGTTGGAAACACCATATATTTT.

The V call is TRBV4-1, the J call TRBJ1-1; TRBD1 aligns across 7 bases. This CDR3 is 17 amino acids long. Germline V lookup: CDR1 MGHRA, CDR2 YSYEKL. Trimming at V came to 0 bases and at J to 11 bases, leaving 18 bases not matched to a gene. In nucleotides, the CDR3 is TGCGCCAGCAGCCAAGATTTCGTGGGCAGGGGGTTCGGTATGGCTTTCTTT. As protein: CASSQDFVGRGFGMAFF.

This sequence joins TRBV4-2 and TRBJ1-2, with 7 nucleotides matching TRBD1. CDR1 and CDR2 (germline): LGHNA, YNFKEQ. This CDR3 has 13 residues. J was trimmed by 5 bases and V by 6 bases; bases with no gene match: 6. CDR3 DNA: TGTGCCAGCAGAGGGACAGAGCTATATGGCTACACCTTC. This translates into CASRGTELYGYTF.

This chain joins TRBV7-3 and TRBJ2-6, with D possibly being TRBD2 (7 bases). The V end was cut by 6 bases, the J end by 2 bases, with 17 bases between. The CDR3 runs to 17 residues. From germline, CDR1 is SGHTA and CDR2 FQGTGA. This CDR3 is CASRDTRGATGANVLTF. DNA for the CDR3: TGTGCCAGCAGAGACACTCGGGGGGCCACTGGGGCCAACGTCCTGACTTTC.

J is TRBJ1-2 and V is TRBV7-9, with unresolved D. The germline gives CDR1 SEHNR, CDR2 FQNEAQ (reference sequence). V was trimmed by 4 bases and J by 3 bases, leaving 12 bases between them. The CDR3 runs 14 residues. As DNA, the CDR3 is TGTGCCAGCAGCTCAGAGACATATTACTATGGCTACACCTTC. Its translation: CASSSETYYYGYTF. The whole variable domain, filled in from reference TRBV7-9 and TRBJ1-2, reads DTGVSQNPRHKITKRGQNVTFRCDPISEHNRLYWYRQTLGQGPEFLTYFQNEAQLEKSRLLSDRFSAERPKGSFSTLEIQRTEQGDSAMYLCASSSETYYYGYTFGSGTRLTVV.

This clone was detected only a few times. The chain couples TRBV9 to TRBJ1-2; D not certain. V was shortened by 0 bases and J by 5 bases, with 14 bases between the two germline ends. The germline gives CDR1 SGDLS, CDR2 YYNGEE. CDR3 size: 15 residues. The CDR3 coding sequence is TGTGCCAGCAGCGTAGAGGCAGCGTATTCGTATGGCTACACCTTC. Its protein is CASSVEAAYSYGYTF.

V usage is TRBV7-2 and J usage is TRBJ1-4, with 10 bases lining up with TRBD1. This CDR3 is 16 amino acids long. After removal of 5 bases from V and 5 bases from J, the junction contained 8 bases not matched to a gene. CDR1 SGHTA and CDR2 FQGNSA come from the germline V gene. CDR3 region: CASSRLPGQGNEKLFF. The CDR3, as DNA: TGTGCCAGCAGCCGCCTTCCGGGACAGGGGAATGAAAAACTGTTTTTT.

The CDR3 DNA follows: TGTGCCAGCACCCCCGGGGGGTATAACACTGAAGCTTTCTTT. Translating it yields CASTPGGYNTEAFF. This rearrangement joins TRBV7-8 to TRBJ1-1, with a possible D match to TRBD1 (5 bases). The CDR3 contains 14 residues. Trimming took 7 bases from V and 2 from J, leaving 14 bases between them. Per germline, CDR1 SGHVS and CDR2 FQNEAQ.

The CDR3 spells CASSPGTGEYNEQFF. The CDR3 nucleotides are TGTGCCAGCAGTCCCGGGACAGGGGAATACAATGAGCAGTTCTTC. The chain links TRBV6-5 to TRBJ2-1, with 10 nucleotides matching TRBD1. V lost 5 bases to trimming and J lost 4 bases; unmatched junction nucleotides: 5. This CDR3 comprises 15 residues. The germline CDR1 and CDR2 sequences are MNHEY and SVGAGI.

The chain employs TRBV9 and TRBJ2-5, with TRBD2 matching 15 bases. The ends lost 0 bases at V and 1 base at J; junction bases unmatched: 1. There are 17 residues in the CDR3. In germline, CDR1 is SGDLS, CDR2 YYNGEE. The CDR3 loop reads CASSVGTSGGAQETQYF. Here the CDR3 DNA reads TGTGCCAGCAGCGTAGGGACTAGCGGGGGGGCCCAAGAGACCCAGTACTTC.

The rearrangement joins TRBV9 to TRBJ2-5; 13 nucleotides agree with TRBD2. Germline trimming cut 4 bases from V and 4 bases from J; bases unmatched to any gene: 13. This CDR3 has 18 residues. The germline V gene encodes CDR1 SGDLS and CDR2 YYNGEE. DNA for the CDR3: TGTGCCAGCAGCCCACGGACTAGCGGGGGTAGTCAGGTAGAGACCCAGTACTTC. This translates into CASSPRTSGGSQVETQYF.